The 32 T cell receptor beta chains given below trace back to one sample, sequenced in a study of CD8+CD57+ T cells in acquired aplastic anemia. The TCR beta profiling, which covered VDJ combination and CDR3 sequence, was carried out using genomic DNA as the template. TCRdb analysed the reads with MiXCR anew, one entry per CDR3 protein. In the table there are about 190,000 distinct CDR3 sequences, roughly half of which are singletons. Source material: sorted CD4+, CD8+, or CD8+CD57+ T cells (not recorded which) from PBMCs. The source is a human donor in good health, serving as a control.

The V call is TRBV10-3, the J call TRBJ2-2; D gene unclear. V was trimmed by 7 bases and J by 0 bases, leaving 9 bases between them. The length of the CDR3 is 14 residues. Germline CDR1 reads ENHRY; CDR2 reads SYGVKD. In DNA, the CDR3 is TGTGCCATCACCGGCGAACCGAACACCGGGGAGCTGTTTTTT. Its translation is CAITGEPNTGELFF.

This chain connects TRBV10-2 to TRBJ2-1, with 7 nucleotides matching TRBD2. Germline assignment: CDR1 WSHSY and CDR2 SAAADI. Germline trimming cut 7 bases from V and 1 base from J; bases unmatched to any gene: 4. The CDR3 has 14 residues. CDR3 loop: CASNPGGSYNEQFF. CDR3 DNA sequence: TGCGCCAGCAACCCGGGAGGATCCTACAATGAGCAGTTCTTC.

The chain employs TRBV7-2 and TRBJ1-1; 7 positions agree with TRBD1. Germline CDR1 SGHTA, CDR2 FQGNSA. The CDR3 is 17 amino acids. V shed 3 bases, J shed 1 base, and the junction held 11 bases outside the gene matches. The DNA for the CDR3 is TGTGCCAGCAGCTTGACAGGGCCGGTGTGGGCGAACACTGAAGCTTTCTTT. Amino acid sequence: CASSLTGPVWANTEAFF.

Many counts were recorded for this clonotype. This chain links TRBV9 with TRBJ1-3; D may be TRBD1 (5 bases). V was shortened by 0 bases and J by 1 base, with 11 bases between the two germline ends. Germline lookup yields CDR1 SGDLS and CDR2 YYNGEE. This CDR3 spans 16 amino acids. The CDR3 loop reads CASSVAGQGSGNTIYF. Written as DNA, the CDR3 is TGTGCCAGCAGCGTAGCAGGTCAGGGTTCTGGAAACACCATATATTTT.

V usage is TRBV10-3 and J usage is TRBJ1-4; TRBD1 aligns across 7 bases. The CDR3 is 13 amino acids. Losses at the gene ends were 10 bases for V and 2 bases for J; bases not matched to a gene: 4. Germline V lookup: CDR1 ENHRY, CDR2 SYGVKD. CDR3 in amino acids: CARQGGTNEKLFF. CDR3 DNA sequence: TGTGCCAGGCAGGGGGGGACTAATGAAAAACTGTTTTTT.

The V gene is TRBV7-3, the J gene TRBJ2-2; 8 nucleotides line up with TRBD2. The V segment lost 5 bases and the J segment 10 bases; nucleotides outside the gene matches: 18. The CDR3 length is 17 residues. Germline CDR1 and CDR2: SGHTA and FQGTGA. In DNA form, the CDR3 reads TGTGCCAGCAGCCTCCGAATAGCTACGGGGGGGCGCGTGGAGCTGTTTTTT. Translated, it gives CASSLRIATGGRVELFF.

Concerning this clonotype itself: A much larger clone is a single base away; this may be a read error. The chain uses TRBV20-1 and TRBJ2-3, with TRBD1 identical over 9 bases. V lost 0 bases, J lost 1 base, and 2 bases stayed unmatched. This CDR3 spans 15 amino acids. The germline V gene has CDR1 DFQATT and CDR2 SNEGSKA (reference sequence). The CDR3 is CSARDGDRGTDTQYF. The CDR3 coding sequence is TGCAGTGCTAGAGACGGGGACAGGGGCACAGATACGCAGTATTTT.

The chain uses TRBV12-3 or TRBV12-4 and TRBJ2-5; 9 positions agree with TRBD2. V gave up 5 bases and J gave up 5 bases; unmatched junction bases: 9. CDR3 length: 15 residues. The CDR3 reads CASSEGAGGRETQYF. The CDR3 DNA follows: TGTGCCAGCAGTGAAGGAGCGGGGGGTCGGGAGACCCAGTACTTC.

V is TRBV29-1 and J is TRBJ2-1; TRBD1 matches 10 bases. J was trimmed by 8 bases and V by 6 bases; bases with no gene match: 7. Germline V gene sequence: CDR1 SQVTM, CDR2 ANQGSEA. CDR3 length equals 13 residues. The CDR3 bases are TGCAGCGTGAGGGGACAGGGGTTGCATGAGCAGTTCTTC. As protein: CSVRGQGLHEQFF.

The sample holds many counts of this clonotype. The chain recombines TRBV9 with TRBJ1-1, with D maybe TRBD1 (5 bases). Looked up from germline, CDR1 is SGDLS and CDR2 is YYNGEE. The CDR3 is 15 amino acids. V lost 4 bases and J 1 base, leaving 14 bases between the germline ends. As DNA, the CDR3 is TGTGCCAGCAGCCCGCGGGCCGGGACGAACACTGAAGCTTTCTTT. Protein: CASSPRAGTNTEAFF.

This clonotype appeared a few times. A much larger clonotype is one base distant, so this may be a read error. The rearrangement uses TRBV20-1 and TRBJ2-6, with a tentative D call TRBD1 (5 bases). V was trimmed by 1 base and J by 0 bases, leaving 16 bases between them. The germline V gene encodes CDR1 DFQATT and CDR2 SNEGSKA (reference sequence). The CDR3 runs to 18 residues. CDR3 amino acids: CSARGGRALLSGANVLTF. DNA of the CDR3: TGCAGTGCTAGAGGCGGCAGGGCTCTCCTCTCTGGGGCCAACGTCCTGACTTTC.

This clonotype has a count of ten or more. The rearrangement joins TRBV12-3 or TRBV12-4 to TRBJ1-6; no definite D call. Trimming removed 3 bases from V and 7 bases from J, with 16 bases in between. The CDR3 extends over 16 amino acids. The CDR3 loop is CASSLDGGSRNSPLHF. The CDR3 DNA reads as TGTGCCAGCAGTTTGGACGGCGGGTCCCGCAATTCACCCCTCCACTTT.

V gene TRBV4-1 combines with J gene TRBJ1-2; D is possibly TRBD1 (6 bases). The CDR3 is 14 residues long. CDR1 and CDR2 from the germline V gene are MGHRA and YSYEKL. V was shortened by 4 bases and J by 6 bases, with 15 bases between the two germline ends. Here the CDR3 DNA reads TGCGCCAGCAGCCGTATAGGGGGGGTGGATGGCTACACCTTC. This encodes CASSRIGGVDGYTF.

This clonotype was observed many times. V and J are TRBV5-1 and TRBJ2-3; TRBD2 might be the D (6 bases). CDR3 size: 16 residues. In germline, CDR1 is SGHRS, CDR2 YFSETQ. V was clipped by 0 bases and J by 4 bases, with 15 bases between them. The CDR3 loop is CASSLVTSGVPDTQYF. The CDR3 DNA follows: TGCGCCAGCAGCTTGGTGACTAGTGGCGTCCCAGATACGCAGTATTTT.

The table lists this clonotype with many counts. The CDR3 bases are TGTGCCAGCAGCCCCTCCCCGACAGGCACTTATGAAAAACTGTTTTTT. Protein sequence: CASSPSPTGTYEKLFF. The rearrangement uses TRBV5-5 and TRBJ1-4; maybe TRBD1 (6 bases). This CDR3 has 16 residues. Germline lookup yields CDR1 SGHKS and CDR2 YYEKEE (reference sequence). Deletions cut 4 bases from V and 6 bases from J, with 19 bases between.

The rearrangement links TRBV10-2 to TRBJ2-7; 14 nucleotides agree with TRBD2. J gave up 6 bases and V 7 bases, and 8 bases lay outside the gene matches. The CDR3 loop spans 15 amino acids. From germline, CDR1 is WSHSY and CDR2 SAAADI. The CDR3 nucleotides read TGCGCCAGCAACGCCGGGACTAGCGGGGGTGGCGAGCAGTACTTC. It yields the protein CASNAGTSGGGEQYF.

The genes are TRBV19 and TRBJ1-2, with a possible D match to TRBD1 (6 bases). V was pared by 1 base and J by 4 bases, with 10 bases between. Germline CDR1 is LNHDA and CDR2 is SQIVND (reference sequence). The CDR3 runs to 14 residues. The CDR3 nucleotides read TGTGCCAGTAGTATAGGTCAGGGGAGCTATGGCTACACCTTC. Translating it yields CASSIGQGSYGYTF. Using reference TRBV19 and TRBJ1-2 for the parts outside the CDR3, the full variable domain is DGGITQSPKYLFRKEGQNVTLSCEQNLNHDAMYWYRQDPGQGLRLIYYSQIVNDFQKGDIAEGYSVSREKKESFPLTVTSAQKNPTAFYLCASSIGQGSYGYTFGSGTRLTVV.

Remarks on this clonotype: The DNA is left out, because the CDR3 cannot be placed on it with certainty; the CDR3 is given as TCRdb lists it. The CDR3 reads CASFYICSARALGEKLFF. This chain joins TRBV7-2 and TRBJ1-4. The CDR3 numbers 18 amino acids, ends counted. Germline CDR1 and CDR2: SGHTA and FQGNSA.

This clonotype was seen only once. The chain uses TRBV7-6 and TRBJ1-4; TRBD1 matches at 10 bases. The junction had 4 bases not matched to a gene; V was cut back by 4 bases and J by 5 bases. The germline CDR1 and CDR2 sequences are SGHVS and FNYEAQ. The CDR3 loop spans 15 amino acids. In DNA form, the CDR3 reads TGTGCCAGCAGCTCGGGACAGGGGAAGAATGAAAAACTGTTTTTT. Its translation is CASSSGQGKNEKLFF.

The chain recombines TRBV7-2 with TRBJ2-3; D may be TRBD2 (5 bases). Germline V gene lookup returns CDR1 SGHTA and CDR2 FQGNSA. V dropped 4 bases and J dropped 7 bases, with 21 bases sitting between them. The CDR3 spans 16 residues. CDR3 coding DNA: TGTGCCAGCAGCTCCACGGGGTTCACAAGGATGCATACGCAGTATTTT. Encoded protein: CASSSTGFTRMHTQYF. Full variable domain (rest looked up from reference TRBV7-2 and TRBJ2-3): GAGVSQSPSNKVTEKGKDVELRCDPISGHTALYWYRQSLGQGLEFLIYFQGNSAPDKSGLPSDRFSAERTGGSVSTLTIQRTQQEDSAVYLCASSSTGFTRMHTQYFGPGTRLTVL.

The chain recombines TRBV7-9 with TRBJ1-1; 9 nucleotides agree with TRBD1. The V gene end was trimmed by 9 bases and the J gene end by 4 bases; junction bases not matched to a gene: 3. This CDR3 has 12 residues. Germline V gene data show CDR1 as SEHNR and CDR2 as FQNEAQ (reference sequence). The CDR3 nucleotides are TGTGCCAGGAGACAGGGGGGCACTGAAGCTTTCTTT. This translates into CARRQGGTEAFF.

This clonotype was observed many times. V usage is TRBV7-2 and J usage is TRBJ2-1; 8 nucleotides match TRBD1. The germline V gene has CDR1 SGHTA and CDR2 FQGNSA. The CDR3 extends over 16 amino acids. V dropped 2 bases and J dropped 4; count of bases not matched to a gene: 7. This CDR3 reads CASSLRTGSLYNEQFF. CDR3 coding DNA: TGTGCCAGCAGCTTACGGACAGGGAGTTTATACAATGAGCAGTTCTTC.

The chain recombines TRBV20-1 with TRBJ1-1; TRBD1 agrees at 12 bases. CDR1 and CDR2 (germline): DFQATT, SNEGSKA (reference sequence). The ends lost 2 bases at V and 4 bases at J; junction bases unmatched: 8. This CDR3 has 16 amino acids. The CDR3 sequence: CSARPGTGGTGTEAFF. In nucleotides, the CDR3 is TGCAGTGCTAGACCCGGGACAGGGGGCACGGGCACTGAAGCTTTCTTT.

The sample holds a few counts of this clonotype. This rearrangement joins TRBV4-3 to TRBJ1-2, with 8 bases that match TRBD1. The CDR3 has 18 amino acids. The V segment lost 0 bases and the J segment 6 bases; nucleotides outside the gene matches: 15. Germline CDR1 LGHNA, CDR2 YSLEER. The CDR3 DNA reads TGCGCCAGCAGCCAAGATCCAGGGGGCGAATCAGCTAAGGATGGCTACACCTTC. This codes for CASSQDPGGESAKDGYTF.

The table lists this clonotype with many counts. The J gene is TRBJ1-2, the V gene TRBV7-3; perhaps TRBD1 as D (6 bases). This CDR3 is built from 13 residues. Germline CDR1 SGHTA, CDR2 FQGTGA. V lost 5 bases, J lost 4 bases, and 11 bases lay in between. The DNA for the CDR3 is TGTGCCAGCAGCAGGGGAGGGGGCTATGGCTACACCTTC. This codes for CASSRGGGYGYTF.

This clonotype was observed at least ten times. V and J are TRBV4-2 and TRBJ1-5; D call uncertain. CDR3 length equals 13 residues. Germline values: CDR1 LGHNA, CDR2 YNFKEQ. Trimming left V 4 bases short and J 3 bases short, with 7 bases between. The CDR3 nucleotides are TGTGCCAGCAGCCTAGAACTCAATCAGCCCCAGCATTTT. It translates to CASSLELNQPQHF.

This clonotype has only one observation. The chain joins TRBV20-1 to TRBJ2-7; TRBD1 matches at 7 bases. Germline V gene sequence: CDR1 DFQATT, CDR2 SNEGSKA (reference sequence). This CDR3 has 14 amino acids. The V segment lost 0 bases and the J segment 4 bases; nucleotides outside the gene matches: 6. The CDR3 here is CSARDTGDPYEQYF. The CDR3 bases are TGCAGTGCTAGAGACACAGGGGACCCATACGAGCAGTACTTC.

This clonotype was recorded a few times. The CDR3 is CASSLLGPANTGELFF. For the CDR3, the DNA is TGTGCCAGCAGCTTATTAGGACCCGCGAACACCGGGGAGCTGTTTTTT. The genes are TRBV7-9 and TRBJ2-2; D remains ambiguous. The length of the CDR3 is 16 residues. V lost 2 bases, J lost 0 bases, and 10 bases lay in between. The germline V gene has CDR1 SEHNR and CDR2 FQNEAQ (reference sequence).

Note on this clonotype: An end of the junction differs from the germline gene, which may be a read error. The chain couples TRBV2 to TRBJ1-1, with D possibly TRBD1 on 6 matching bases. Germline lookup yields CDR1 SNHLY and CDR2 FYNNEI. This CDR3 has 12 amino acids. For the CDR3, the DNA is TGTGCCAGCGGTGAACAGGGACCCAGGGCTTTCTTT. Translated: CASGEQGPRAFF.

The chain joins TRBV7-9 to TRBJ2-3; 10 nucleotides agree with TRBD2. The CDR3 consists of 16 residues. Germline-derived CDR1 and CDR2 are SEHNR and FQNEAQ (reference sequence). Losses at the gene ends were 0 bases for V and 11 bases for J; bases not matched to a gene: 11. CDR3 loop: CASSLAPLAGAPGQYF. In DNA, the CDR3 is TGTGCCAGCAGCTTAGCGCCGCTAGCGGGGGCCCCGGGGCAGTATTTT.

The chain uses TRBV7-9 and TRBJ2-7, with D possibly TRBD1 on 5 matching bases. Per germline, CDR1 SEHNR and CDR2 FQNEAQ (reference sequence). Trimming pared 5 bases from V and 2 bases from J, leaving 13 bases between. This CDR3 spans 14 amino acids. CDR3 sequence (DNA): TGTGCCAGCAGCCACGAAGTAGGGGCCTACGAGCAGTACTTC. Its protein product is CASSHEVGAYEQYF.

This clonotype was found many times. CDR3 amino acids: CASSYSQGGTDTQYF. CDR3 sequence (DNA): TGTGCCAGCAGTTATTCCCAGGGTGGCACAGATACGCAGTATTTT. This chain uses TRBV6-5 with TRBJ2-3; D is perhaps TRBD1 (5 bases). CDR3 size: 15 residues. Per the germline V gene, CDR1 is MNHEY and CDR2 is SVGAGI. Deletions cut 3 bases from V and 1 base from J, with 11 bases between.